This paragraph reports one T cell receptor (beta chain). This entry belongs to a study of blood T cell repertoires in COVID-19. Study context: PBMCs, B-cell-depleted T cells, or T cells provided the cDNA or gDNA that made up the material.

Generated by immunoSEQ multiplex PCR, the TCRdb table keeps only in-frame clones and is missing some. The sample yields roughly 190,000 clones, roughly 80% seen once. Trimming cost V 4 bases and J 3 bases; bases outside gene matches: 2. The CDR3 extends over 13 amino acids. The V gene's germline CDR1 is SGHTA and CDR2 FQGNSA. Across about two dozen US areas, participants ranged in age from about 18 to 90 years. Cohorts were determined from participant-reported clinical history. The receptor was derived from an older woman with acute COVID-19. The V call is TRBV7-2, the J call TRBJ2-5; TRBD1 aligns across 7 bases. Sequencing used PBMCs or T cells enriched from blood (not recorded which). The CDR3 loop is CASSSTGKETQYF. Here the CDR3 DNA reads TGTGCCAGCAGCTCGACAGGGAAAGAGACCCAGTACTTC.